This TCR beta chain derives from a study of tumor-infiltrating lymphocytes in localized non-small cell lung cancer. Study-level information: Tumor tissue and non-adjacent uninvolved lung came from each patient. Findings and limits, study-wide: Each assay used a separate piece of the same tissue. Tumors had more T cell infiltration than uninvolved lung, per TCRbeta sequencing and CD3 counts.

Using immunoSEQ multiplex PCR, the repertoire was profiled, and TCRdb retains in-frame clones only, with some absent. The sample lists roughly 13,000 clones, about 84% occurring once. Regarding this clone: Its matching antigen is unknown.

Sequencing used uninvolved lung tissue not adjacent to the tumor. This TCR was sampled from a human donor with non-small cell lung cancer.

CDR3 sequence: CASKRTGTHEQYF. For the CDR3, the DNA is TGTGCCAGCAAAAGGACAGGGACCCACGAGCAGTACTTC. This chain links TRBV2 with TRBJ2-7, with 8 bases matching TRBD1. CDR1 is SNHLY and CDR2 is FYNNEI in the germline V gene. CDR3 length: 13 residues. V gave up 7 bases and J gave up 5 bases; unmatched junction bases: 7.